This record covers a single T cell receptor beta chain. The CDR3 is made up of 17 amino acids. V was clipped by 4 bases and J by 8 bases; unmatched bases: 10. CDR1 and CDR2 from the germline V gene are SGHNT and YYREEE (reference sequence). The record originates from a study of technical replicates of blood from four donors. Repertoires were generated with immunoSEQ multiplex PCR, while TCRdb's copy carries only in-frame clones and drops some. The profile shows over 65,000 clones, nearly 98% of them singletons. The clonotype originates from a human donor in good health. The sample taken for sequencing was T cells isolated from PBMCs. The V and J genes are TRBV5-4 and TRBJ2-1, with 15 bases that match TRBD2. CDR3 loop: CASSPRTSGRAAHEQFF. CDR3 sequence (DNA): TGTGCCAGCAGCCCCCGGACTAGCGGGAGGGCCGCCCATGAGCAGTTCTTC.